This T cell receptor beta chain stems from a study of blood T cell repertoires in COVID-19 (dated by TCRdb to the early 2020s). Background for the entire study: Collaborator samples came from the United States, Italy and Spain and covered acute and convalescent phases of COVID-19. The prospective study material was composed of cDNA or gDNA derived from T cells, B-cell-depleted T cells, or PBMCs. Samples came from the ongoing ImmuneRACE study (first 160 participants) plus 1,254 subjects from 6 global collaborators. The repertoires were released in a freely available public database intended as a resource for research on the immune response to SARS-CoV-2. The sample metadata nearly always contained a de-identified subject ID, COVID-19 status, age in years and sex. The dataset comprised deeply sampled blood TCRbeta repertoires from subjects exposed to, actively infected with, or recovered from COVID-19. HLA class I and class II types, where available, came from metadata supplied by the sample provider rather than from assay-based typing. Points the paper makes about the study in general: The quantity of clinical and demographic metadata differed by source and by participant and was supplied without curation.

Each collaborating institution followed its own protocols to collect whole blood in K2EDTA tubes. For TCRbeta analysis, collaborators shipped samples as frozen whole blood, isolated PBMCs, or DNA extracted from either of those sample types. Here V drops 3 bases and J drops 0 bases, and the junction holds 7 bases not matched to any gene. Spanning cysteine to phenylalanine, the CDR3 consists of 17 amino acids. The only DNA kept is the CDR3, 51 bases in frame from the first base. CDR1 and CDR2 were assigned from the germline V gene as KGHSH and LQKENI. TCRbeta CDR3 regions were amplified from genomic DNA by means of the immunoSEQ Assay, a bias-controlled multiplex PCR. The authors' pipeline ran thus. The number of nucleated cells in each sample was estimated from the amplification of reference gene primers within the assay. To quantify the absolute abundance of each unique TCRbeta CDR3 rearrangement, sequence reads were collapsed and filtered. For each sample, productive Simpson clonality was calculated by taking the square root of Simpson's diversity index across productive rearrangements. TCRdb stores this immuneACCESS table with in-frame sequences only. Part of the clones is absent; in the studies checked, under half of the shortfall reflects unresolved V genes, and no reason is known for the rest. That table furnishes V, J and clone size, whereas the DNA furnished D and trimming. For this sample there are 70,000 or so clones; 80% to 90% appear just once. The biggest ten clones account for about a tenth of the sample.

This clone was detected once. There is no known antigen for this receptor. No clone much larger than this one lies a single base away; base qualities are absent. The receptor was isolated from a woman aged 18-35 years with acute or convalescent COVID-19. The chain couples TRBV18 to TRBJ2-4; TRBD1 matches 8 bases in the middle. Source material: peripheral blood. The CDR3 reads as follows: CASSPTTGGLAKNIQYF. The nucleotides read TGTGCCAGCTCACCGACTACAGGGGGATTAGCCAAAAACATTCAGTACTTC.